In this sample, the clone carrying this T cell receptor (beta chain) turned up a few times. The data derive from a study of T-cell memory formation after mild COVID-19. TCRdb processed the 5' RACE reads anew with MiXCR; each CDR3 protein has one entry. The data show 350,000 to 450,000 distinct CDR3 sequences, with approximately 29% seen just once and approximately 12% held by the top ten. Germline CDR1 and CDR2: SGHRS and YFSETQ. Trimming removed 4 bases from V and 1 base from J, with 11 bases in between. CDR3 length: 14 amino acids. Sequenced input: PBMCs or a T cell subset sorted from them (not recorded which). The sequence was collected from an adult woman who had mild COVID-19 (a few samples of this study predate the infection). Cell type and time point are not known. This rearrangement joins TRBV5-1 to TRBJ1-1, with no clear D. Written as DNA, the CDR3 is TGCGCCAGCAGCCCTAGGGCGCAGAACACTGAAGCTTTCTTT. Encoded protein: CASSPRAQNTEAFF.